This T cell receptor beta chain originates from a study of read filtering for tumor transcriptome and immune sequencing. Whole-study context: Among patients, around 18 were male and 14 female, aged roughly 40 to 90 (mean around 68). General study findings and limits: IR-seq captured clonotypes deeper and more reliably than RNA-seq. The sorted CD138-negative fraction was a mixed bone marrow immune population, not purified T cells.

From roughly 390 ng of RNA, a library with molecular barcoded alpha/delta and beta/gamma adaptors was made. MiXCR, run by TCRdb on the reads, gives a single entry per CDR3 protein. The data show 30,000 to 40,000 distinct CDR3 sequences, roughly 10% seen once. This clonotype was observed a handful of times. Its specificity is unknown. Because it lacks the conserved phenylalanine or tryptophan at the end, this CDR3 is likely a read error. Trimming at V came to 7 bases and at J to 3 bases, leaving 8 bases not matched to a gene. The germline gives CDR1 MNHEY, CDR2 SVGEGT. CDR3 length: 15 residues. This chain joins TRBV6-2 or TRBV6-3 and TRBJ2-1, with 8 bases aligning to TRBD1. Specimen: a population of CD138-negative cells sorted from bone marrow. The origin of this receptor is a donor over 35 with multiple myeloma. This CDR3 reads CASNNRDRSYNEQFL. CDR3 DNA: TGTGCCAGCAACAACCGGGACAGGAGCTACAATGAGCAGTTCCTC.